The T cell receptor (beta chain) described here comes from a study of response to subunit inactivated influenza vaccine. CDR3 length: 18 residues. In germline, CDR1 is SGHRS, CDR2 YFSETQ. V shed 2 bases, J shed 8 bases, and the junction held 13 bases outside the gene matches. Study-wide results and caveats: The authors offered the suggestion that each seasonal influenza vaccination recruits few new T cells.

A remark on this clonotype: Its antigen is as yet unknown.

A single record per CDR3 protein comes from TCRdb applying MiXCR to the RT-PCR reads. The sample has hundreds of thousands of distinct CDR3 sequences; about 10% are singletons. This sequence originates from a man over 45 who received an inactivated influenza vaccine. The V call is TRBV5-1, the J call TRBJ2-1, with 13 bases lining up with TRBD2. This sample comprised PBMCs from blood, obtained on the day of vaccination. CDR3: CASSFGLAGVWGEDEQFF. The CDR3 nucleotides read TGCGCCAGCAGCTTCGGACTAGCGGGAGTGTGGGGAGAGGATGAGCAGTTCTTC.